This T cell receptor (beta chain) was identified during a study of tissue T cells after allogeneic stem cell transplantation. The study's findings and limits: Anatomically similar tissues had similar TCR repertoires within each patient. Few T cell clones were shared across patients, but motif clusters showed tissue-specific shared signatures. Some tissue clones might be persisting host cells; their alloreactivity or antigen specificity was not determined. Only a limited share of tissue TCRs appeared in blood or spleen.

About this clone: Its antigen is not identified. Genes and germline are mouse. Read data end 1 residue before the CDR3 end; the end is taken from the germline J gene.

The J segment lost 7 bases and the V segment lost 6 bases, leaving 8 bases of the junction unmatched. Germline lookup yields CDR1 SGHND and CDR2 FRSKSL. This CDR3 contains 13 residues. Here immunoSEQ multiplex PCR was the method, and the copy in TCRdb shows in-frame clones only, minus some. This table has approximately 45,000 clones, around 72% appearing once. The receptor was derived from a pool of C57BL/6 mice in good health. The sample was sorted cells pooled from one or two spleens. The chain carries TRBV15 and TRBJ2-7, with TRBD2 matching 8 bases. CDR3 DNA (partial): TGTGCCAGCAGCCTGGACTGGGAGGGGGAACAGTAC. Translation: CASSLDWEGEQY. The whole CDR3 protein reads CASSLDWEGEQYF.